The next 18 T cell receptor beta chains were all read from a single sample in a study of cytomegalovirus exposure and HLA in healthy donors. The PCR was carried out with 60 Vbeta primers and 13 Jbeta primers. Here immunoSEQ multiplex PCR was the method, and the copy in TCRdb shows in-frame clones only, minus some. The table has about 55,000 clones, around 78% seen once. The sample taken for sequencing was PBMCs. The receptors were sampled from a female donor in good health and CMV-seronegative.

V and J are TRBV2 and TRBJ2-2; 7 bases map to TRBD1. CDR3 length: 15 amino acids. J lost 5 bases, V lost 7 bases, and 10 bases had no gene match. Germline V gene data show CDR1 as SNHLY and CDR2 as FYNNEI. CDR3 region: CASISETGLTGELFF. CDR3 nucleotides: TGTGCCAGCATATCCGAGACAGGGCTTACCGGGGAGCTGTTTTTT. Full variable domain (rest looked up from reference TRBV2 and TRBJ2-2): EPEVTQTPSHQVTQMGQEVILRCVPISNHLYFYWYRQILGQKVEFLVSFYNNEISEKSEIFDDQFSVERPDGSNFTLKIRSTKLEDSAMYFCASISETGLTGELFFGEGSRLTVL.

This clone was seen a few times. The chain recombines TRBV6-1 with TRBJ1-5; weak D call: TRBD1 (6 bases). V was cut by 8 bases and J by 7 bases, with 12 bases left in between. Per the germline V gene, CDR1 is MNHNS and CDR2 is SASEGT. The CDR3 has 12 residues. Here the CDR3 DNA reads TGTGCCAGCTCCACAGGGAAACAGCCCCAGCATTTT. Its protein is CASSTGKQPQHF.

V and J are TRBV27 and TRBJ1-1; D possibly corresponds to TRBD1 (5 bases). This CDR3 spans 14 amino acids. Deletions cut 1 base from V and 4 bases from J, with 10 bases between. CDR1 is MNHEY, CDR2 SMNVEV, per germline (reference sequence). Here the CDR3 reads CASSLYGGVTEAFF. Here the CDR3 DNA reads TGTGCCAGCAGTTTATACGGGGGTGTCACTGAAGCTTTCTTT.

V and J are TRBV20-1 and TRBJ2-3; 7 bases are a match to TRBD2. The germline V gene encodes CDR1 DFQATT and CDR2 SNEGSKA (reference sequence). V lost 6 bases to trimming and J lost 8 bases; unmatched junction nucleotides: 5. The CDR3 loop spans 11 amino acids. The CDR3, as DNA: TGCAGTGCCCGTCCGGGGGGTACGCAGTATTTT. It codes for CSARPGGTQYF.

This chain links TRBV7-8 with TRBJ1-4, with D unclear. The CDR3 contains 16 residues. V dropped 1 base and J dropped 0 bases, with 9 bases sitting between them. The V gene's germline CDR1 is SGHVS and CDR2 FQNEAQ. The CDR3 here is CASSLVESATNEKLFF. DNA for the CDR3: TGTGCCAGCAGCTTAGTAGAGTCTGCAACTAATGAAAAACTGTTTTTT.

This clone was counted between two and nine times. The chain recombines TRBV15 with TRBJ1-5, with D unclear. With 8 bases removed from V and 5 bases from J, the gap between germline ends came to 22 bases. The CDR3 consists of 16 residues. Germline CDR1 and CDR2: LNHNV and YYDKDF (reference sequence). CDR3 sequence (DNA): TGTGCCACCCTCGAGATATTTTCGCCGAGAGATCAGCCCCAGCATTTT. Amino acids: CATLEIFSPRDQPQHF. The complete variable domain, with remaining parts taken from reference TRBV15 and TRBJ1-5, reads DAMVIQNPRYQVTQFGKPVTLSCSQTLNHNVMYWYQQKSSQAPKLLFHYYDKDFNNEADTPDNFQSRRPNTSFCFLDIRSPGLGDTAMYLCATLEIFSPRDQPQHFGDGTRLSIL.

The chain recombines TRBV15 with TRBJ2-7; 9 bases map to TRBD1. J gave up 0 bases and V 3 bases, and 6 bases lay outside the gene matches. This CDR3 contains 16 residues. The V gene's germline CDR1 is LNHNV and CDR2 YYDKDF (reference sequence). The chain's CDR3 is CATSSPGTGSSYEQYF. For the CDR3, the DNA is TGTGCCACCAGCAGTCCCGGGACAGGGAGCTCCTACGAGCAGTACTTC.

This rearrangement joins TRBV6-1 to TRBJ1-5, with D maybe TRBD1 (5 bases). This CDR3 contains 12 residues. The ends were cut back, 1 base at V and 15 bases at J, with 13 bases in the middle. CDR1 and CDR2 from the germline V gene are MNHNS and SASEGT. Here the CDR3 DNA reads TGTGCCAGCAGTGAAGTCATGAAGGGGCCGCATTTT. It is translated as CASSEVMKGPHF.

The chain links TRBV5-1 to TRBJ1-4; the D gene is possibly TRBD1 (6 bases). Germline V gives CDR1 SGHRS, CDR2 YFSETQ. This CDR3 has 16 amino acids. The germline V and J ends were trimmed by 4 bases and 3 bases, with 16 bases remaining between them. The CDR3 nucleotides read TGCGCCAGCAGCCGTGCACAGGGTACAGCTAATGAAAAACTGTTTTTT. Translated, it gives CASSRAQGTANEKLFF.

The chain joins TRBV19 to TRBJ2-5, with TRBD1 as a possible D gene (6 bases). Germline V gene sequence: CDR1 LNHDA, CDR2 SQIVND (reference sequence). This CDR3 is 15 amino acids long. Deletions cut 1 base from V and 5 bases from J, with 14 bases between. CDR3 region: CASSIGPTGWETQYF. CDR3 coding DNA: TGTGCCAGTAGTATAGGCCCAACAGGGTGGGAGACCCAGTACTTC.

The rearrangement joins TRBV11-2 to TRBJ1-2; D perhaps matches TRBD1 (5 bases). The germline V gene encodes CDR1 SGHAT and CDR2 FQNNGV. V was trimmed by 1 base and J by 7 bases, leaving 19 bases between them. There are 16 residues in the CDR3. Written as DNA, the CDR3 is TGTGCCAGCAGCTTAGTAGTGAGGAGGGGTCCGGCTGGCTACACCTTC. Translating it yields CASSLVVRRGPAGYTF.

This chain links TRBV25-1 with TRBJ2-5, with a possible D match to TRBD1 (5 bases). This CDR3 is 15 amino acids long. Trimming removed 2 bases at V and 6 bases at J, with 16 bases between. In germline, CDR1 is MGHDK, CDR2 SYGVNS. The CDR3 nucleotides read TGTGCCAGCAGTGAAAAGACAGACCTCCTGAAGACCCAGTACTTC. This encodes CASSEKTDLLKTQYF.

The V call is TRBV18, the J call TRBJ1-1; D possibly corresponds to TRBD1 (6 bases). Per germline, CDR1 KGHSH and CDR2 LQKENI. Trimming left V 2 bases short and J 3 bases short, with 13 bases between. CDR3 length: 15 residues. This chain's CDR3 is CASSPGRTGHTEAFF. The CDR3 coding sequence is TGTGCCAGCTCACCAGGTCGAACAGGGCACACTGAAGCTTTCTTT.

The count of this clone is one. This rearrangement joins TRBV9 to TRBJ1-2, with TRBD1 matching 8 bases. Trimming took 4 bases from V and 8 from J; bases not matched to a gene: 10. The CDR3 has 14 residues. Germline CDR1 and CDR2: SGDLS and YYNGEE. This CDR3 is CASSSRQGNKGYTF. The CDR3 DNA is TGTGCCAGCAGCTCCCGACAGGGGAATAAAGGCTACACCTTC. Based on the CDR3 plus reference TRBV9 and TRBJ1-2, the full variable domain is DSGVTQTPKHLITATGQRVTLRCSPRSGDLSVYWYQQSLDQGLQFLIQYYNGEERAKGNILERFSAQQFPDLHSELNLSSLELGDSALYFCASSSRQGNKGYTFGSGTRLTVV.

Turning to this clone: The sample has other DNA sequences that encode this CDR3 too. The V and J genes are TRBV19 and TRBJ1-5, with 7 bases aligning to TRBD1. Germline values: CDR1 LNHDA, CDR2 SQIVND (reference sequence). Trimming took 8 bases from V and 0 from J; bases not matched to a gene: 7. This CDR3 spans 15 amino acids. CDR3 sequence: CASRRTGDSNQPQHF. The CDR3 bases are TGTGCCAGTCGGAGAACAGGGGATAGCAATCAGCCCCAGCATTTT.

The CDR3 protein is CASSQDANTWSRYF. The CDR3, as DNA: TGCGCCAGCAGCCAAGATGCCAATACATGGTCCCGGTACTTC. This chain links TRBV4-1 with TRBJ2-7; D call uncertain. Trimming pared 0 bases from V and 12 bases from J, leaving 18 bases between. The CDR3 contains 14 residues. Germline CDR1 and CDR2: MGHRA and YSYEKL.

The rearrangement joins TRBV6-1 to TRBJ1-3; 7 bases map to TRBD1. CDR3 length: 18 residues. CDR1 MNHNS and CDR2 SASEGT come from the germline V gene. J was trimmed by 5 bases and V by 0 bases; bases with no gene match: 13. The CDR3 loop is CASSEAGEGAAYRNTIYF. CDR3 bases: TGTGCCAGCAGTGAAGCGGGTGAGGGGGCCGCGTACCGAAACACCATATATTTT.

This clone was observed once. V gene TRBV19 combines with J gene TRBJ1-2; 7 bases fit TRBD1. This CDR3 contains 15 residues. With 4 bases clipped from V and 2 bases from J, the junction kept 7 bases outside the gene matches. Germline V gene sequence: CDR1 LNHDA, CDR2 SQIVND (reference sequence). DNA for the CDR3: TGTGCCAGTAGTAAAGGACAGGAGATAAACTATGGCTACACCTTC. It encodes CASSKGQEINYGYTF.